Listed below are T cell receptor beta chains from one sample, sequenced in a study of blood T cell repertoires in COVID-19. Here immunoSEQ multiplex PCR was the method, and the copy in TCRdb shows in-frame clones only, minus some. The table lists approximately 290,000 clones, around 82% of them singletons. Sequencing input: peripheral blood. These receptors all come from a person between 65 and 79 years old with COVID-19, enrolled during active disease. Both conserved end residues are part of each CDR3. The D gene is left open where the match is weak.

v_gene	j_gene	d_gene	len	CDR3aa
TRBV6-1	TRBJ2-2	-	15	CASSELAASTGELFF
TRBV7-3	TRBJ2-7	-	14	CASSLTGRGSEQYF
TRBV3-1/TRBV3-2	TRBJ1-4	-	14	CASSQGRVAEKLFF
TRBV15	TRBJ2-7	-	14	CATSRHNTGYEQYF
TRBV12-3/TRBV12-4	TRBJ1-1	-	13	CASSLRPNTEAFF
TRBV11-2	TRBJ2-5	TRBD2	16	CASSLDTSGSWETQYF
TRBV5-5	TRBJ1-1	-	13	CASSLREPGEAFF
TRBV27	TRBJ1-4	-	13	CASSPTGYEKLFF
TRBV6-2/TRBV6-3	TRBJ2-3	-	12	CASSYLTDTQYF
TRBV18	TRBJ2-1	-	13	CASSPNLADKQFF
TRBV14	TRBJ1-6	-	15	CASSQVAANLSPLHF
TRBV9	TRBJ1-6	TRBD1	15	CASSAGDSFNSPLHF
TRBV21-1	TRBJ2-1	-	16	CASSFTGLAGASEQFF
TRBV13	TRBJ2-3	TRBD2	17	CASSLGRLAGDTDTQYF
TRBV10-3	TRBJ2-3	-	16	CAISESTVAPGVTQYF
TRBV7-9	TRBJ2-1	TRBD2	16	CASSRTSVLSYNEQFF
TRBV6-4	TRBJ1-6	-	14	CASSDRQGNSPLHF
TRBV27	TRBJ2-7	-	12	CASSSQNREQYF
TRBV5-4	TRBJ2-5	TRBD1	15	CASSSAQGAGETQYF
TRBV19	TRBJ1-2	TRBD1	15	CASSSPTGQGYGYTF
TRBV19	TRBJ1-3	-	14	CASSTGFSGNTIYF
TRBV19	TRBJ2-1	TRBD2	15	CASRELAGQDNEQFF
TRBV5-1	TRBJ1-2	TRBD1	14	CASREGQGVDGYTF
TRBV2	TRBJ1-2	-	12	CASSEGKGLLTF
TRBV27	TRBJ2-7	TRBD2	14	CASRPGLAPYEQYF
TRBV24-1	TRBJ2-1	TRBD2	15	CATSDARGGYNEQFF
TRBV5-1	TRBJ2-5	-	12	CASSLQSETQYF
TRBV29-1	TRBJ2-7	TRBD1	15	CSVEVRGTGTYEQYF
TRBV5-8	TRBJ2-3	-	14	CATSRRGTTDTQYF
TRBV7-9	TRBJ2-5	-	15	CASSLRIGRQETQYF
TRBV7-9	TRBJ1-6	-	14	CASSFGGMNSPLHF
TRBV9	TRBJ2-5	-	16	CASSVMAGPVRQTQYF
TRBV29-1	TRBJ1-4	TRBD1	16	CSVVGRGTGDNEKLFF
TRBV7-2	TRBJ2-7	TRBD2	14	CASSLAGGFVEQYF
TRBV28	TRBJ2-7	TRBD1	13	CASSRTGVYEQYF
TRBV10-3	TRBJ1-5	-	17	CAISESANYRSNQPQHF
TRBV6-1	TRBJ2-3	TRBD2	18	CASSVKWAGGPSADTQYF
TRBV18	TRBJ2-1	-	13	CASSPDRNNEQFF
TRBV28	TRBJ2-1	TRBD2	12	CASSGRLAEQFF
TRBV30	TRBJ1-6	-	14	CATQASSYNSPLHF
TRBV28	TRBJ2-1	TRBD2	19	CASSFGPLSGRGIAREQFF
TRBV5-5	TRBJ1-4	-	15	CASSLGSATNEKLFF
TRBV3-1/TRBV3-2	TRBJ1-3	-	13	CASSQNSGNTIYF